This T cell receptor (beta chain) is from a study of shared clonotypes between healthy human individuals. This clone was recorded once. What it binds is not known. Sequencing used immunoSEQ multiplex PCR; TCRdb keeps in-frame clones, though not all of them. The sample shows around 530,000 clones, just over 75% of them seen only once. General study points: Only blood underwent sampling, and tissue repertoires likely differ.

The receptor comes from a woman aged 40 to 50 in good health. Some clones in this sample may be carry-over from other donors' samples. The source material was PBMCs.

The CDR3 DNA is TGTGCCAGCAGCTTGGTGGGGGCCATGAACACTGAAGCTTTCTTT. Translation: CASSLVGAMNTEAFF. The V gene is TRBV5-4, the J gene TRBJ1-1, with D perhaps TRBD1 (6 bases). V lost 0 bases and J lost 0, with 9 bases in between. The CDR3 has 15 amino acids. Germline loops: CDR1 SGHNT, CDR2 YYREEE (reference sequence). Using reference TRBV5-4 and TRBJ1-1 for the parts outside the CDR3, the full variable domain is ETGVTQSPTHLIKTRGQQVTLRCSSQSGHNTVSWYQQALGQGPQFIFQYYREEENGRGNFPPRFSGLQFPNYSSELNVNALELDDSALYLCASSLVGAMNTEAFFGQGTRLTVV.